This passage covers 21 T cell receptor beta chains from one sample sequenced in a study of blood T cell repertoires in COVID-19. Repertoires were generated with immunoSEQ multiplex PCR, while TCRdb's copy carries only in-frame clones and drops some. The table shows around 130,000 clones, with more than 75% occurring only once. Sequencing was carried out using peripheral blood. All receptors come from a woman aged 60 to 75 with acute or convalescent COVID-19.

The rearrangement uses TRBV9 and TRBJ2-3, with 7 nucleotides matching TRBD2. V shed 5 bases and J 2 bases; nucleotides not matched to a gene: 14. Germline V gene sequence: CDR1 SGDLS, CDR2 YYNGEE. The CDR3 consists of 17 residues. The CDR3, as DNA: TGTGCCAGCAGTGGTGACCTCCTCAGCGGGATCACAGATACGCAGTATTTT. Protein product: CASSGDLLSGITDTQYF.

The V gene is TRBV28, the J gene TRBJ1-1; the match to TRBD1 covers 8 bases. The CDR3 consists of 14 residues. With V trimmed by 3 bases and J by 4 bases, 4 bases remained unmatched. Per the germline V gene, CDR1 is MDHEN and CDR2 is SYDVKM. CDR3 coding DNA: TGTGCCAGCAGTTTGACAGGGGTTTTCACTGAAGCTTTCTTT. Amino acids: CASSLTGVFTEAFF.

The chain employs TRBV5-1 and TRBJ1-2, with 9 nucleotides matching TRBD1. Trimming took 4 bases from V and 4 from J; bases not matched to a gene: 5. The CDR3 length is 14 residues. CDR1 is SGHRS and CDR2 is YFSETQ in the germline V gene. CDR3 DNA sequence: TGCGCCAGCAGCCCGGGGACAGGGACCTATGGCTACACCTTC. Translated, it gives CASSPGTGTYGYTF. Combining the CDR3 with reference TRBV5-1 and TRBJ1-2 gives the whole variable domain KAGVTQTPRYLIKTRGQQVTLSCSPISGHRSVSWYQQTPGQGLQFLFEYFSETQRNKGNFPGRFSGRQFSNSRSEMNVSTLELGDSALYLCASSPGTGTYGYTFGSGTRLTVV.

This clone appeared once. The chain employs TRBV27 and TRBJ2-1; TRBD2 agrees at 7 bases. Unmatched junction bases numbered 8, after V lost 3 bases and J lost 0 bases. The CDR3 runs 17 residues. Germline V CDR1 and CDR2: MNHEY, SMNVEV (reference sequence). For the CDR3, the DNA is TGTGCCAGCAGTTTCCCCCTTAGCGGGTCCTCCTACAATGAGCAGTTCTTC. Protein sequence: CASSFPLSGSSYNEQFF.

The chain is built from TRBV7-2 and TRBJ1-1; no definite D call. This CDR3 spans 16 amino acids. Germline CDR1 and CDR2: SGHTA and FQGNSA. V lost 1 base and J lost 1, with 13 bases in between. The CDR3 nucleotides read TGTGCCAGCAGCTTAGGATTCGGGAGACCGAACACTGAAGCTTTCTTT. It specifies CASSLGFGRPNTEAFF.

The chain uses TRBV15 and TRBJ1-5, with D possibly being TRBD1 (5 bases). CDR3 length: 15 amino acids. V was pared by 0 bases and J by 5 bases, with 11 bases between. Germline CDR1 reads LNHNV; CDR2 reads YYDKDF (reference sequence). The CDR3 spells CATSRDPGGDQPQHF. As DNA, the CDR3 is TGTGCCACCAGCAGAGATCCGGGGGGAGATCAGCCCCAGCATTTT. Drawing the rest from reference TRBV15 and TRBJ1-5, the complete variable domain is DAMVIQNPRYQVTQFGKPVTLSCSQTLNHNVMYWYQQKSSQAPKLLFHYYDKDFNNEADTPDNFQSRRPNTSFCFLDIRSPGLGDTAMYLCATSRDPGGDQPQHFGDGTRLSIL.

V and J are TRBV3-1 (or the pseudogene TRBV3-2) and TRBJ2-2; the D gene is possibly TRBD2 (6 bases). The CDR3 sequence is 18 residues long. Germline V gene sequence: CDR1 LGHDT, CDR2 YNNKEL (reference sequence). V was cut by 4 bases and J by 4 bases, with 22 bases left in between. CDR3 bases: TGTGCCAGCAGCCGGCTCGCCGCTAGCGAAAGGGGCACCGGGGAGCTGTTTTTT. This codes for CASSRLAASERGTGELFF.

The CDR3 protein is CASRGQENSPLHF. The CDR3 bases are TGTGCCAGCCGGGGACAGGAGAATTCACCCCTCCACTTT. This chain uses TRBV19 with TRBJ1-6, with TRBD1 matching 8 bases. The CDR3 runs 13 residues. The V gene end was trimmed by 9 bases and the J gene end by 7 bases; junction bases not matched to a gene: 5. Germline lookup yields CDR1 LNHDA and CDR2 SQIVND (reference sequence).

The V and J genes are TRBV19 and TRBJ1-2, with 8 bases matching TRBD1. Trimming took 6 bases from V and 4 from J; bases not matched to a gene: 10. Germline loops: CDR1 LNHDA, CDR2 SQIVND (reference sequence). The CDR3 spans 15 residues. The CDR3 region is CASSPPGQAIYGYTF. CDR3 nucleotides: TGTGCCAGTAGCCCACCGGGACAGGCAATCTATGGCTACACCTTC.

This clone was seen more than once but under ten times. The CDR3 reads CATSDLAVLGGTGELFF. Written as DNA, the CDR3 is TGTGCCACCAGTGATTTGGCGGTTCTGGGAGGCACCGGGGAGCTGTTTTTT. This chain links TRBV24-1 with TRBJ2-2; D possibly corresponds to TRBD2 (6 bases). This CDR3 comprises 17 residues. Deletions cut 0 bases from V and 4 bases from J, with 14 bases between. CDR1 and CDR2 from the germline V gene are KGHDR and SFDVKD.

The V call is TRBV28, the J call TRBJ1-5; 9 bases agree with TRBD1. Germline V gives CDR1 MDHEN, CDR2 SYDVKM. CDR3 length equals 14 residues. The V segment lost 1 base and the J segment 7 bases; nucleotides outside the gene matches: 2. The CDR3 reads CASSLYGTGQPQHF. The CDR3 nucleotides are TGTGCCAGCAGTTTATACGGGACAGGGCAGCCCCAGCATTTT.

The gene calls are TRBV2 and TRBJ1-2; 8 bases line up with TRBD1. Germline V lookup: CDR1 SNHLY, CDR2 FYNNEI. This CDR3 region has 13 residues. V was pared by 8 bases and J by 4 bases, with 6 bases of the junction left unmatched. The CDR3 region is CASRDDRGYGYTF. The CDR3 DNA reads as TGTGCCAGCCGAGACGACAGGGGCTATGGCTACACCTTC.

V and J are TRBV5-1 and TRBJ2-5; maybe TRBD1 (6 bases). This CDR3 is built from 13 residues. Germline V gene sequence: CDR1 SGHRS, CDR2 YFSETQ. Trimming took 1 base from V and 5 from J, leaving 9 bases between them. The CDR3: CASSLSDRETQYF. The CDR3 coding sequence is TGCGCCAGCAGCTTGAGCGACAGGGAGACCCAGTACTTC.

About this clone itself: In the same sample, other DNA sequences code for this CDR3. The chain combines TRBV5-5 with TRBJ1-1; D gene ambiguous. CDR1 and CDR2 from the germline V gene are SGHKS and YYEKEE (reference sequence). The V and J ends lost 2 bases and 0 bases respectively, with 8 bases between them. The CDR3 spans 14 residues. Here the CDR3 reads CASSLGGLNTEAFF. The DNA for the CDR3 is TGTGCCAGCAGCTTAGGCGGGCTGAACACTGAAGCTTTCTTT. Full variable domain (rest looked up from reference TRBV5-5 and TRBJ1-1): DAGVTQSPTHLIKTRGQQVTLRCSPISGHKSVSWYQQVLGQGPQFIFQYYEKEERGRGNFPDRFSARQFPNYSSELNVNALLLGDSALYLCASSLGGLNTEAFFGQGTRLTVV.

Written as DNA, the CDR3 is TGCGCCAGCAGCAAACAGGAACCTCCCGAGCAGTACTTC. The encoded protein is CASSKQEPPEQYF. This rearrangement joins TRBV5-1 to TRBJ2-7, with TRBD1 as a possible D gene (5 bases). The length of the CDR3 is 13 residues. V was trimmed by 4 bases and J by 6 bases, leaving 14 bases between them. Germline V gives CDR1 SGHRS, CDR2 YFSETQ.

The CDR3 DNA sequence: TGTGCCAGCAGTTGGGCTGGGACAGGGGTCACTGAAGCTTTCTTT. Protein: CASSWAGTGVTEAFF. The V and J genes are TRBV6-2 or TRBV6-3 and TRBJ1-1, with TRBD1 matching 10 bases. V was pared by 4 bases and J by 4 bases, with 6 bases of the junction left unmatched. The CDR3 has 15 amino acids. Per germline, CDR1 MNHEY and CDR2 SVGEGT.

V gene TRBV6-5 combines with J gene TRBJ2-2; possibly TRBD1 for D (6 bases). The CDR3 spans 13 residues. Germline CDR1 reads MNHEY; CDR2 reads SVGAGI. The CDR3 here is CGTAKSNTGELFF. CDR3 sequence (DNA): TGTGGGACAGCCAAATCGAACACCGGGGAGCTGTTTTTT.

The DNA for the CDR3 is TGTGCCTGGAGTGTACAGGCCGCTCTGGGCGCTGGCTACACCTTC. Amino acids: CAWSVQAALGAGYTF. The V and J genes are TRBV30 and TRBJ1-2; D perhaps matches TRBD1 (5 bases). The CDR3 consists of 15 residues. In germline, CDR1 is GTSNPN, CDR2 SVGIG (reference sequence). V lost 0 bases and J 7 bases, leaving 18 bases between the germline ends. The full variable domain, completed using reference TRBV30 and TRBJ1-2, is SQTIHQWPATLVQPVGSPLSLECTVEGTSNPNLYWYRQAAGRGLQLLFYSVGIGQISSEVPQNLSASRPQDRQFILSSKKLLLSDSGFYLCAWSVQAALGAGYTFGSGTRLTVV.

A single count supports this clone. V gene TRBV7-8 combines with J gene TRBJ2-7; the D gene is possibly TRBD1 (6 bases). The germline V and J ends were trimmed by 6 bases and 5 bases, with 14 bases remaining between them. This CDR3 contains 13 residues. The germline V gene encodes CDR1 SGHVS and CDR2 FQNEAQ. CDR3 nucleotide sequence: TGTGCCAGCAGGCGCAGGGGAGCCGACGAGCAGTACTTC. Translated, it gives CASRRRGADEQYF.

This clone was recorded only once. This chain uses TRBV3-1 (or the pseudogene TRBV3-2) with TRBJ1-1, with 11 bases matching TRBD1. The germline V gene has CDR1 LGHDT and CDR2 YNNKEL (reference sequence). The junction had 2 bases not matched to a gene; V was cut back by 2 bases and J by 6 bases. The CDR3 consists of 14 residues. The CDR3 sequence: CASSQRDRGSEAFF. In DNA, the CDR3 is TGTGCCAGCAGCCAACGGGACAGGGGGTCTGAAGCTTTCTTT.

The count of this clone is one. This chain uses TRBV6-1 with TRBJ2-3; tentatively, D is TRBD2 (5 bases). Deletions cut 2 bases from V and 4 bases from J, with 16 bases between. Germline V gives CDR1 MNHNS, CDR2 SASEGT. This CDR3 has 16 residues. The CDR3 DNA reads as TGTGCCAGCAGTGAAAGGAGCAGAGGGAGCGCAGATACGCAGTATTTT. Protein product: CASSERSRGSADTQYF.